The sequence of this T cell receptor beta chain was determined in a study of HIV-infected patients and healthy controls. Notes on the study in general: CDR3 sharing between individuals was lower in HIV-infected patients than in healthy controls.

This clonotype was found a few times. Antigen: not known. Germline assignment: CDR1 MNHNS and CDR2 SASEGT. Trimming removed 6 bases from V and 0 bases from J, with 15 bases in between. There are 15 residues in the CDR3. 450 to 600 ng RNA was reverse transcribed with alpha and beta constant-region primers. Alpha and beta chain libraries were made separately by chain-specific third strand synthesis with multiplexing indices. MiXCR, applied by TCRdb to the 5' RACE reads, yields one record per CDR3 protein. The sample lists tens of thousands of distinct CDR3 sequences; 8.5% were seen once. Whole blood was used without fractionation, so all unsorted peripheral T cells were included.

The sequence was obtained from an adult in good health. Sample: blood. V is TRBV6-1 and J is TRBJ2-7; D could derive from TRBD1 or TRBD2 (5 bases each). The chain's CDR3 is CASRGTGKNSYEQYF. In DNA form, the CDR3 reads TGTGCCAGCAGGGGGACGGGAAAGAACTCCTACGAGCAGTACTTC.